This is a list of T cell receptor beta chains from one sample in a study of shared clonotypes between healthy human individuals. Sequenced by immunoSEQ multiplex PCR; TCRdb stores in-frame clones only, minus some. The data show more than 1 million clones, roughly 74% seen once. Material: memory CD4+ T cells from PBMCs. These receptors were obtained from a man between 18 and 29 years old in good health. Some clones in this sample may be carry-over from other donors' samples. Each CDR3 is given with its conserved first and last residue. Fields, in order: J gene, CDR3 length, clone size, V gene, D gene, CDR3 protein, CDR3 DNA. D genes are given only for firm matches. A row's size may be missing; if present it is once, few, many or a size class.

J: TRBJ2-3
length: 17
size: -
V: TRBV30
D: TRBD1
CDR3: CAWSVRGDRVPTDTQYF
DNA: TGTGCCTGGAGTGTACGAGGGGACAGGGTCCCCACAGATACGCAGTATTTT

J: TRBJ1-2
length: 14
size: -
V: TRBV7-2
D: -
CDR3: CASSQRGLTDGYTF
DNA: TGTGCCAGCAGCCAGAGGGGACTTACCGATGGCTACACCTTC

J: TRBJ2-7
length: 14
size: -
V: TRBV7-8
D: -
CDR3: CASSFGRVSYEQYF
DNA: TGTGCCAGCAGCTTCGGGCGGGTCTCCTACGAGCAGTACTTC

J: TRBJ2-7
length: 16
size: -
V: TRBV28
D: -
CDR3: CASSYGPLGVSYEQYF
DNA: TGTGCCAGCAGCTACGGCCCCCTAGGAGTGTCCTACGAGCAGTACTTC

J: TRBJ1-4
length: 16
size: -
V: TRBV11-2
D: -
CDR3: CASSALSGGPNEKLFF
DNA: TGTGCCAGCAGCGCACTTAGCGGGGGCCCTAATGAAAAACTGTTTTTT

J: TRBJ1-2
length: 13
size: few
V: TRBV6-1
D: TRBD1
CDR3: CASRTGTGYGYTF
DNA: TGTGCCAGCAGGACCGGGACAGGATATGGCTACACCTTC

J: TRBJ2-4
length: 16
size: -
V: TRBV18
D: -
CDR3: CASSPPPPRTSPFQYF
DNA: TGTGCCAGCTCACCACCTCCCCCTAGGACATCCCCCTTTCAGTACTTC

J: TRBJ2-4
length: 16
size: many
V: TRBV10-1
D: TRBD1
CDR3: CASSDGQGEGKNIQYF
DNA: TGCGCCAGCAGTGATGGACAGGGGGAGGGCAAAAACATTCAGTACTTC

J: TRBJ1-3
length: 15
size: -
V: TRBV28
D: TRBD1
CDR3: CASSLVDRVGNTIYF
DNA: TGTGCCAGCAGTTTAGTCGACAGGGTTGGAAACACCATATATTTT

J: TRBJ2-7
length: 15
size: -
V: TRBV4-2
D: TRBD2
CDR3: CASSLASGVGTEQYF
DNA: TGTGCCAGCAGCTTGGCTAGCGGGGTGGGGACCGAGCAGTACTTC

J: TRBJ1-2
length: 13
size: -
V: TRBV18
D: -
CDR3: CASSAGRAYGYTF
DNA: TGTGCCAGCTCCGCAGGCAGGGCGTATGGCTACACCTTC

J: TRBJ2-7
length: 15
size: -
V: TRBV7-3
D: -
CDR3: CASSLMGTSSYEQYF
DNA: TGTGCCAGCAGCTTAATGGGGACCTCCTCCTACGAGCAGTACTTC

J: TRBJ2-7
length: 12
size: -
V: TRBV7-3
D: -
CDR3: CASSLTPYEQYF
DNA: TGTGCCAGCAGCTTAACCCCCTACGAGCAGTACTTC

J: TRBJ1-2
length: 17
size: -
V: TRBV7-2
D: -
CDR3: CASSLEGGFSSNYGYTF
DNA: TGTGCCAGCAGCCTAGAGGGGGGCTTCTCATCAAACTATGGCTACACCTTC

J: TRBJ1-3
length: 15
size: -
V: TRBV9
D: -
CDR3: CASSVAPSSGNTIYF
DNA: TGTGCCAGCAGCGTAGCCCCGAGCTCTGGAAACACCATATATTTT

J: TRBJ2-1
length: 13
size: few
V: TRBV27
D: TRBD2
CDR3: CASRTSRGNEQFF
DNA: TGTGCCAGCAGGACTAGCCGAGGGAATGAGCAGTTCTTC

J: TRBJ1-5
length: 16
size: -
V: TRBV7-2
D: -
CDR3: CASSSPSAPSNQPQHF
DNA: TGTGCCAGCAGCTCTCCGTCGGCACCTAGCAATCAGCCCCAGCATTTT

J: TRBJ2-3
length: 15
size: once
V: TRBV7-9
D: -
CDR3: CASSLVGPRTDTQYF
DNA: TGTGCCAGCAGCTTAGTAGGGCCGCGCACAGATACGCAGTATTTT

J: TRBJ1-2
length: 15
size: -
V: TRBV5-1
D: -
CDR3: CASSLVVASNYGYTF
DNA: TGCGCCAGCAGCTTGGTCGTCGCCAGCAACTATGGCTACACCTTC

J: TRBJ2-3
length: 15
size: -
V: TRBV4-1
D: -
CDR3: CASSQFPTRTDTQYF
DNA: TGCGCCAGCAGCCAATTCCCAACTAGGACAGATACGCAGTATTTT

J: TRBJ2-2
length: 15
size: -
V: TRBV5-4
D: TRBD2
CDR3: CASSSGTSRAGELFF
DNA: TGTGCCAGCAGCTCGGGGACTAGCCGGGCCGGGGAGCTGTTTTTT

J: TRBJ1-5
length: 17
size: once
V: TRBV4-2
D: -
CDR3: CASSPLTGAGSNQPQHF
DNA: TGTGCCAGCAGCCCCTTGACGGGCGCCGGGAGCAATCAGCCCCAGCATTTT

J: TRBJ1-1
length: 12
size: -
V: TRBV6-6
D: TRBD1
CDR3: CASVRQGAEAFF
DNA: TGTGCCAGCGTCCGACAGGGGGCGGAAGCTTTCTTT

J: TRBJ2-7
length: 13
size: many
V: TRBV28
D: -
CDR3: CASSSTSSYEQYF
DNA: TGTGCCAGCAGTTCGACTAGCTCCTACGAGCAGTACTTC

J: TRBJ1-3
length: 12
size: -
V: TRBV30
D: TRBD1
CDR3: CAWGQGGSTIYF
DNA: TGTGCCTGGGGCCAGGGGGGCAGCACCATATATTTT

J: TRBJ2-7
length: 15
size: -
V: TRBV6-5
D: TRBD1
CDR3: CASSVDRGSSYEQYF
DNA: TGTGCCAGCAGTGTTGACAGGGGAAGCTCCTACGAGCAGTACTTC

J: TRBJ2-7
length: 11
size: -
V: TRBV20-1
D: -
CDR3: CSASRRDEQYF
DNA: TGCAGTGCTAGCCGACGAGACGAGCAGTACTTC

J: TRBJ2-5
length: 11
size: once
V: TRBV28
D: -
CDR3: CASSPSETQYF
DNA: TGTGCCAGCAGTCCCTCGGAGACCCAGTACTTC

J: TRBJ2-7
length: 14
size: -
V: TRBV28
D: -
CDR3: CASSLGDISYEQYF
DNA: TGTGCCAGCAGTTTGGGAGACATTTCTTACGAGCAGTACTTC

J: TRBJ2-7
length: 16
size: -
V: TRBV5-1
D: TRBD2
CDR3: CASSTGLAERTYEQYF
DNA: TGCGCCAGCAGCACCGGACTAGCGGAAAGGACCTACGAGCAGTACTTC

J: TRBJ2-1
length: 16
size: -
V: TRBV18
D: TRBD1
CDR3: CASSPLGTGSDNEQFF
DNA: TGTGCCAGCTCACCACTCGGGACAGGGTCCGACAATGAGCAGTTCTTC

J: TRBJ1-3
length: 17
size: -
V: TRBV4-1
D: -
CDR3: CASSQKKDGYSGNTIYF
DNA: TGCGCCAGCAGCCAAAAGAAGGACGGATACTCTGGAAACACCATATATTTT